This T cell receptor beta chain was captured in a study of Ad26.COV2.S vaccination and SARS-CoV-2 variants. Study-level background: Of the COV1001 trial arms, the Ad26.COV2.S arm included the donor. Once or twice, 56 days apart, Ad26.COV2.S was delivered intramuscularly.

Study conclusions and caveats: Substantial breadth was reported for post-vaccination spike-specific CD8+ and CD4+ T cells. Placebo and vaccine recipients had non-spike TCR breadth that was similar.

V shed 3 bases, J shed 8 bases, and the junction held 8 bases outside the gene matches. The CDR3 has 14 amino acids. Germline V gene data show CDR1 as LNHDA and CDR2 as SQIVND (reference sequence). Documented treatment: about 20 received Ad26.COV2.S at low or high dose, single or two shots; 5 received placebo; per-sample allocation not given. Each sample was drawn 63 days after the first injection (of vaccine or placebo). This table comes from immunoSEQ multiplex PCR, and its TCRdb copy is limited to in-frame clones, with some not included. Found here are some 450,000 clones, less than 95% of them singletons; the top ten hold less than 4.5%. Comments on this clone: Its matching antigen is unknown.

The sequence was obtained from a person aged 18-60 years who received the Ad26.COV2.S COVID-19 vaccine or a placebo. The sample here was peripheral blood, taken in a trial of Ad26.COV2.S vaccine versus placebo. This chain connects TRBV19 to TRBJ1-2; TRBD1 matches at 8 bases. This chain's CDR3 is CASSMVQGARGYTF. The CDR3 DNA reads TGTGCCAGTAGTATGGTTCAGGGGGCGAGAGGCTACACCTTC.